This TCR beta chain comes out of a study of T cell clonality in common variable immunodeficiency. A few counts support this clone. The sequenced fragment ends 3 residues before the CDR3 boundary, so the rest is inferred from the germline J gene. V dropped 2 bases and J dropped 3 bases, with 11 bases sitting between them. Germline V gives CDR1 MNHNS, CDR2 SASEGT. The CDR3 length is 15 residues. Measured with immunoSEQ multiplex PCR; TCRdb has only the in-frame clones, and not every one. The table lists roughly 48,000 clones, with no singletons. This sequence joins TRBV6-1 and TRBJ1-5, with no clear D. This sequence originates from a person between 18 and 75 years old in good health. The sequenced material came from peripheral blood mononuclear cells. The part of the CDR3 DNA that was read is TGTGCCAGCAGTGAAAACAGTCTGGACAATCAGCCC. This sequence encodes CASSENSLDNQP. In full, the CDR3 reads CASSENSLDNQPQHF.